The clone carrying this T cell receptor beta chain has just one count. The V and J ends lost 3 bases and 1 base respectively, with 9 bases between them. From germline, CDR1 is MDHEN and CDR2 SYDVKM. The CDR3 spans 14 residues. For repertoire sequencing, the TCR beta CDR3 regions were amplified from RNA transcripts. The library came from an HTBI-primed first-round RT-PCR and a second-round multiplex PCR. Each CDR3 protein gets one entry after TCRdb re-called the multiplex PCR reads with MiXCR. The repertoire has more than 150,000 distinct CDR3 sequences, around two fifths of them found once; the top ten carry around 5.8%. The data derive from a study of Graves' ophthalmopathy and Graves' hyperthyroidism. Those donors who had ophthalmopathy presented with moderate-to-severe activity, a CAS of ≥3, a NOSPECS of ≥4 and a duration under 3 months.

This clonotype originated in a middle-aged woman with Graves' ophthalmopathy. J is TRBJ2-5 and V is TRBV28; D is perhaps TRBD1 (6 bases). Sequencing was performed on peripheral blood. In nucleotides, the CDR3 is TGTGCCAGCAGTTTGTCGGACAGCCAAGAGACCCAGTACTTC. This gives the protein CASSLSDSQETQYF.